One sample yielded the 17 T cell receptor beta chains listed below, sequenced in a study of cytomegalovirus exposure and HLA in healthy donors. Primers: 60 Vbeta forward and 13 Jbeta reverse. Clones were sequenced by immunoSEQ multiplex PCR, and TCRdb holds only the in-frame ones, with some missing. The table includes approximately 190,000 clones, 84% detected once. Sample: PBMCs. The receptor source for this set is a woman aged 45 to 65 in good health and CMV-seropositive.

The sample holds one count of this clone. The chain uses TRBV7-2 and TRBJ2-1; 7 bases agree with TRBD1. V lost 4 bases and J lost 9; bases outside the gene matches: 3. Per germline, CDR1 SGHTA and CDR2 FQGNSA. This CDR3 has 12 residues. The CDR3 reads CASSSTGLEQFF. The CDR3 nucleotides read TGTGCCAGCAGCTCGACAGGGCTTGAGCAGTTCTTC.

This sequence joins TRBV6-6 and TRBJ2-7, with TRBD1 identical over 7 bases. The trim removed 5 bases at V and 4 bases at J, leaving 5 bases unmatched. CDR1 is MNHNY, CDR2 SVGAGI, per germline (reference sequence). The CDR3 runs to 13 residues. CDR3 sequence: CASSLGTEYEQYF. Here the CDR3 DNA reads TGTGCCAGCAGTCTGGGGACAGAATACGAGCAGTACTTC.

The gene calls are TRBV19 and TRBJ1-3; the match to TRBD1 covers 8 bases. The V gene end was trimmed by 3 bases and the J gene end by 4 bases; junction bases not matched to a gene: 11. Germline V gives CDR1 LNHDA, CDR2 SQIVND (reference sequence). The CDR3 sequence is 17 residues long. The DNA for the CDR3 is TGTGCCAGTAGTATTGACGCTGGGACAGGCGAAGGAAACACCATATATTTT. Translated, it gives CASSIDAGTGEGNTIYF. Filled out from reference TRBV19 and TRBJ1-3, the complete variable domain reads DGGITQSPKYLFRKEGQNVTLSCEQNLNHDAMYWYRQDPGQGLRLIYYSQIVNDFQKGDIAEGYSVSREKKESFPLTVTSAQKNPTAFYLCASSIDAGTGEGNTIYFGEGSWLTVV.

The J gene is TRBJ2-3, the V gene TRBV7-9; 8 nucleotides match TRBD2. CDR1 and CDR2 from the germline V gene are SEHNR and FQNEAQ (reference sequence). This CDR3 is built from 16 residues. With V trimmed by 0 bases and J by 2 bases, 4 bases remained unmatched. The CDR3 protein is CASSLAASGLTDTQYF. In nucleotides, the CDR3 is TGTGCCAGCAGCTTAGCGGCTAGCGGGCTCACAGATACGCAGTATTTT.

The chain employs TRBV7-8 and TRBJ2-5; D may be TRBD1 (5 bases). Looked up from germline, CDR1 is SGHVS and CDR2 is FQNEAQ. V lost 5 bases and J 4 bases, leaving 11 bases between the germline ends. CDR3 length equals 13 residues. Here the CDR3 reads CASSKGVRETQYF. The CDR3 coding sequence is TGTGCCAGCAGCAAAGGGGTCCGAGAGACCCAGTACTTC. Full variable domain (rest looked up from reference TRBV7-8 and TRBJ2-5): GAGVSQSPRYKVAKRGQDVALRCDPISGHVSLFWYQQALGQGPEFLTYFQNEAQLDKSGLPSDRFFAERPEGSVSTLKIQRTQQEDSAVYLCASSKGVRETQYFGPGTRLLVL.

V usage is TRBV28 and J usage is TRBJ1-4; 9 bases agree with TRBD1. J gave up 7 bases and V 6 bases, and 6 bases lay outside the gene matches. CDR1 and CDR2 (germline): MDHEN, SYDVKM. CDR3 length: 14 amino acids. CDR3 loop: CASRNRGLGEKLFF. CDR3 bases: TGTGCCAGCAGAAACAGGGGGCTCGGTGAAAAACTGTTTTTT.

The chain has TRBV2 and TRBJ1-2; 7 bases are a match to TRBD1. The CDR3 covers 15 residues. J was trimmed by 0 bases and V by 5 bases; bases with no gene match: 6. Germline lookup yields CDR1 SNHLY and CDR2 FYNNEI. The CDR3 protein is CASSNDRASNYGYTF. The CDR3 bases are TGTGCCAGCAGTAACGACAGGGCGTCTAACTATGGCTACACCTTC.

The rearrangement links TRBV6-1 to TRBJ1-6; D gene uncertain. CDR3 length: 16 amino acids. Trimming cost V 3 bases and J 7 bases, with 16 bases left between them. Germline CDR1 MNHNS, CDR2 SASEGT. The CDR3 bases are TGTGCCAGCAGTGACGCGGGCAGGATATTAAATTCACCCCTCCACTTT. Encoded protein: CASSDAGRILNSPLHF.

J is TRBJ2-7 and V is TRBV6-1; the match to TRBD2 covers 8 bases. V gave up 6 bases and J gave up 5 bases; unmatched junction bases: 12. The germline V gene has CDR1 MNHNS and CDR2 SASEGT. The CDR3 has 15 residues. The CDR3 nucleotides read TGTGCCAGCAGCCTTGTCGGGGGGGCGGTACACGAGCAGTACTTC. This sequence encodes CASSLVGGAVHEQYF.

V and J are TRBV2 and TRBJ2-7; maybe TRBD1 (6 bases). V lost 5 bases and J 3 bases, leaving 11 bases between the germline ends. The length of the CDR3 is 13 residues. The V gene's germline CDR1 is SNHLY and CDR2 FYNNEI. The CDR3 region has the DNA TGTGCCAGCAGTATGGACAGTTACTACGAGCAGTACTTC. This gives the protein CASSMDSYYEQYF.

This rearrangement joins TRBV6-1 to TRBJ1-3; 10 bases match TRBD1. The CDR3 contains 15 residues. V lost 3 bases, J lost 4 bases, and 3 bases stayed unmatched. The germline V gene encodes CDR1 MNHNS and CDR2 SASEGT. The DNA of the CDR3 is TGTGCCAGCAGTGAGCGACAGGGGGCCGGAAACACCATATATTTT. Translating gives CASSERQGAGNTIYF.

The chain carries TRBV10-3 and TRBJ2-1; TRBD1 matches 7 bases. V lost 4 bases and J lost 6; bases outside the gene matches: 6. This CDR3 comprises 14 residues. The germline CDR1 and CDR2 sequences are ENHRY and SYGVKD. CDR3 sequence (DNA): TGTGCCATCAGTGGGGGGACAGTGCGCAATGAGCAGTTCTTC. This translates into CAISGGTVRNEQFF.

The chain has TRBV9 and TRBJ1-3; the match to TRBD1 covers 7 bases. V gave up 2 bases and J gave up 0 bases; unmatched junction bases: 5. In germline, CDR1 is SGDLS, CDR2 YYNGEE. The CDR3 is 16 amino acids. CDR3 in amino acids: CASSVGQGDSGNTIYF. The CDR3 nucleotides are TGTGCCAGCAGCGTGGGGCAGGGGGACTCTGGAAACACCATATATTTT.

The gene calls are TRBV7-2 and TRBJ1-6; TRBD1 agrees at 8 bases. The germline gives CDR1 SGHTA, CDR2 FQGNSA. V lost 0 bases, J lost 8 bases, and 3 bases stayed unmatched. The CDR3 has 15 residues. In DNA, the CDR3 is TGTGCCAGCAGCTTAGCGCGACAGGGGCATTCACCCCTCCACTTT. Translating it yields CASSLARQGHSPLHF.

In DNA form, the CDR3 reads TGCGCCAGCAGCCAAGTGTGGGGACTAGCGGACGGAGGAAATGAGCAGTTCTTC. Amino acid sequence: CASSQVWGLADGGNEQFF. This chain uses TRBV4-3 with TRBJ2-1, with 11 nucleotides matching TRBD2. V lost 1 base, J lost 7 bases, and 12 bases stayed unmatched. Germline V gene data show CDR1 as LGHNA and CDR2 as YSLEER. This CDR3 has 18 residues.

CDR3 region: CASSGTAAVGAFF. The CDR3, as DNA: TGTGCCAGCAGCGGGACAGCGGCGGTCGGAGCTTTCTTT. The chain uses TRBV7-9 and TRBJ1-1; 7 bases fit TRBD1. The CDR3 loop spans 13 amino acids. Per germline, CDR1 SEHNR and CDR2 FQNEAQ (reference sequence). Trimming took 5 bases from V and 10 from J; bases not matched to a gene: 10.

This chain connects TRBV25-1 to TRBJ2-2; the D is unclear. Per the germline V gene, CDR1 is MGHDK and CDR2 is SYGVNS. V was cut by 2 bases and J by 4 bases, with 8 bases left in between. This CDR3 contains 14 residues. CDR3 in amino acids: CASSERKSTGELFF. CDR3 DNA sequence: TGTGCCAGCAGTGAACGAAAGAGCACCGGGGAGCTGTTTTTT.